These T cell receptor beta chains were read from a single sample in a study of blood T cell repertoires in COVID-19. Generated by immunoSEQ multiplex PCR, the TCRdb table keeps only in-frame clones and is missing some. The data contain roughly 140,000 clones, under 80% of them singletons. The sequenced sample consisted of peripheral blood. The receptors were sampled from a man aged 60 to 75 with acute or convalescent COVID-19. The CDR3 runs from the conserved cysteine through the conserved F or W. The order of the fields is clone size, D gene, J gene, V gene, CDR3 DNA, CDR3 protein. A D gene is named only where the DNA matches it firmly. Not every row has a clone size; where given, it reads once, few, many or a size class.

>NA|NA|TRBJ1-1|TRBV2
TGTGCCAGCAGTTCCAGATTTGAAGCTTTCTTT
CASSSRFEAFF
>NA|NA|TRBJ1-6|TRBV27
TGTGCCAGCAGAATCCAGTTAACCTATAATTCACCCCTCCACTTT
CASRIQLTYNSPLHF
>few|TRBD2|TRBJ2-1|TRBV4-1
TGCGCCAGCAGCCAAGACACGGCTAGCGGGAACAATGAGCAGTTCTTC
CASSQDTASGNNEQFF
>NA|TRBD1|TRBJ1-6|TRBV9
TGTGCCAGCAGCGTAGACCAGGGGGGTGCGACACCCCTCCACTTT
CASSVDQGGATPLHF
>once|NA|TRBJ2-7|TRBV27
TGTGCCAGCAGTTTCCCCGGAGGGTTCGAGCAGTACTTC
CASSFPGGFEQYF
>NA|TRBD2|TRBJ2-3|TRBV7-8
TGTGCCAGCAGCTTTAGGGTGGGGGAAGCGGGAGGCGCAGATACGCAGTATTTT
CASSFRVGEAGGADTQYF
>NA|NA|TRBJ1-1|TRBV6-5
TGTGCCAGCAGAGGGGTAACTGAAGCTTTCTTT
CASRGVTEAFF
>NA|NA|TRBJ2-3|TRBV5-4
TGTGCCAGCTCGGGAGCAAGCACAGATACGCAGTATTTT
CASSGASTDTQYF
>few|TRBD1|TRBJ2-5|TRBV10-2
TGCGCCAGCAGGTTCCCGGGACAGGGGCGAGAGACCCAGTACTTC
CASRFPGQGRETQYF
>NA|NA|TRBJ1-6|TRBV3-1/TRBV3-2
TGTGCCAGCCTCCACGTCGGGGGGAAGGCTCGTAATTCACCCCTCCACTTT
CASLHVGGKARNSPLHF
>NA|TRBD1|TRBJ2-5|TRBV25-1
TGTGCCAGCAGTGATCTTAAACAGGGGGCGCCCGAGACCCAGTACTTC
CASSDLKQGAPETQYF
>NA|TRBD2|TRBJ2-2|TRBV4-1
TGCGCCAGCAGCCAAGCTAGCGGAGGGACCGGGGAGCTGTTTTTT
CASSQASGGTGELFF
>NA|TRBD2|TRBJ2-7|TRBV6-5
TGTGCCAGCAGTTACTCGAGCGGGAGCTCCTACGAGCAGTACTTC
CASSYSSGSSYEQYF
>NA|NA|TRBJ2-7|TRBV7-9
TGTGCCAGCAGCTTAGGGGGGCCCTACTACGAGCAGTACTTC
CASSLGGPYYEQYF
>NA|NA|TRBJ2-5|TRBV5-1
TGCGCCAGCAGCCTGGAAGGAGGAGGAGAGACCCAGTACTTC
CASSLEGGGETQYF
>NA|NA|TRBJ2-7|TRBV3-1/TRBV3-2
TGTGCTTCCCGGGGGGCGCGAAACGAGCAGTACTTC
CASRGARNEQYF
>few|NA|TRBJ2-5|TRBV27
TGTGCCGCCGGGGGGCGATGGGAGACCCAGTACTTC
CAAGGRWETQYF
>NA|TRBD2|TRBJ2-7|TRBV29-1
TGCAGCGTTGTGGGACAGATGACTAGCGGGAGGCTCGACGAGCAGTACTTC
CSVVGQMTSGRLDEQYF
>NA|NA|TRBJ2-1|TRBV18
TGTGCCAGCTCACCACCCGACGGGGACAATGAGCAGTTCTTC
CASSPPDGDNEQFF
>few|NA|TRBJ2-7|TRBV24-1
TGTGCCACCAGTGACGCCAGGGGTGAGCAGTACTTC
CATSDARGEQYF
>NA|NA|TRBJ1-2|TRBV6-6
TGTGCCAGCAGTTACTCCGTCGGGGAGGGCTACACCTTC
CASSYSVGEGYTF
>once|TRBD1|TRBJ1-6|TRBV9
TGTGCCAGCGCCCCCCAGGGGGGTCATTCACCCCTCCACTTT
CASAPQGGHSPLHF
>few|NA|TRBJ1-6|TRBV5-1
TGCGCCAGCAGCTCTGACAGCAATTCACCCCTCCACTTT
CASSSDSNSPLHF
>NA|NA|TRBJ2-7|TRBV11-2
TGTGCCAGCAGCTTAGATACCTACGAGCAGTACTTC
CASSLDTYEQYF
>once|TRBD1|TRBJ2-7|TRBV19
TGTGCCAGTAGTAGGGACAGGGAGTTCTACGAGCAGTACTTC
CASSRDREFYEQYF
>NA|NA|TRBJ1-4|TRBV19
TGTGCCAGTAGTATAGGACCCAGGTCCGATAATGAAAAACTGTTTTTT
CASSIGPRSDNEKLFF
>NA|NA|TRBJ2-5|TRBV7-2
TGTGCCAGCAGCTTTGGTAGCGATGAGACCCAGTACTTC
CASSFGSDETQYF
>NA|NA|TRBJ2-5|TRBV10-2
TGCGCCAGCGGCCCTAGGGGGGAGACCCAGTACTTC
CASGPRGETQYF
>NA|TRBD1|TRBJ2-4|TRBV18
TGTGCCAGCTCCCCAGGACAGGGACGAGAGAACATTCAGTACTTC
CASSPGQGRENIQYF